The rows below give T cell receptor beta chains drawn from one sample of a study of CD8 T cells in Susac syndrome. Each CDR3 protein is one row after TCRdb ran MiXCR on the immunoSEQ multiplex PCR reads. This table holds about 210,000 distinct CDR3 sequences, approximately 95% found once. The sequenced material came from CD4+ T cells from PBMCs. The origin of the receptors is a human donor with multiple sclerosis. Each CDR3 is given with its conserved first and last residue. A D gene is named only where the DNA matches it firmly. For some rows the clone size is stated as once, few or many, or as a class when expanded; others skip it.

abundance	d_gene	v_gene	j_gene	CDR3aa	CDR3nt
NA	TRBD1	TRBV20-1	TRBJ1-5	CSANRGNQPQHF	TGCAGTGCTAACAGGGGGAATCAGCCCCAGCATTTT
NA	NA	TRBV5-1	TRBJ2-1	CASRTFSRGHEQFF	TGCGCCAGCAGGACCTTTAGCCGTGGGCATGAGCAGTTCTTC
NA	TRBD2	TRBV7-3	TRBJ2-1	CASSPRGQREYPYNEQFF	TGTGCCAGCAGCCCCCGAGGGCAGCGGGAGTATCCCTACAATGAGCAGTTCTTC
NA	TRBD2	TRBV24-1	TRBJ2-3	CATSPGGPGDTQYF	TGTGCCACCAGCCCGGGGGGACCCGGGGATACGCAGTATTTT
NA	NA	TRBV20-1	TRBJ2-3	CSARDWGTPANTDTQYF	TGCAGTGCTAGAGATTGGGGCACTCCTGCCAACACAGATACGCAGTATTTT
NA	TRBD1	TRBV6-2/TRBV6-3	TRBJ2-5	CASSSPYRGSETQYF	TGTGCCAGCAGTTCCCCATACAGGGGGTCAGAGACCCAGTACTTC
NA	TRBD2	TRBV10-3	TRBJ2-5	CAIKTSGGARETQYF	TGTGCCATCAAAACTAGCGGGGGGGCCCGGGAGACCCAGTACTTC
NA	NA	TRBV29-1	TRBJ2-7	CSVETWRTEQYF	TGCAGCGTTGAAACGTGGAGGACCGAGCAGTACTTC
NA	NA	TRBV18	TRBJ2-7	CASSPAGTYEQYF	TGTGCCAGCTCACCGGCGGGAACTTACGAGCAGTACTTC
NA	TRBD2	TRBV4-2	TRBJ2-3	CASSQGGGSGSSDTQYF	TGTGCCAGCAGCCAAGGCGGGGGGAGCGGGAGCTCAGATACGCAGTATTTT
NA	NA	TRBV7-9	TRBJ1-2	CASSLAWEFGYTF	TGTGCCAGCAGCTTAGCGTGGGAATTTGGCTACACCTTC
NA	TRBD1	TRBV19	TRBJ1-1	CASSILGQGSEAFF	TGTGCCAGTAGTATCTTGGGACAGGGGAGTGAAGCTTTCTTT
NA	TRBD2	TRBV30	TRBJ2-1	CAWSVGASGSLNEQFF	TGTGCCTGGAGCGTAGGGGCTAGCGGTTCTTTGAATGAGCAGTTCTTC
NA	NA	TRBV15	TRBJ2-5	CATSRPGGHGKGETQYF	TGTGCCACCAGCAGACCCGGGGGGCACGGAAAGGGGGAGACCCAGTACTTC
once	NA	TRBV10-2	TRBJ1-6	CASSDQGSSYNSPLHF	TGCGCCAGCAGTGATCAGGGGAGCTCCTATAATTCACCCCTCCACTTT
NA	NA	TRBV7-3	TRBJ1-1	CASSLTPRTEAFF	TGTGCCAGCAGCTTAACTCCACGCACTGAAGCTTTCTTT
NA	TRBD2	TRBV20-1	TRBJ2-1	CSARTGLADSYNEQFF	TGCAGTGCTAGAACGGGACTAGCGGATTCCTACAATGAGCAGTTCTTC
NA	NA	TRBV20-1	TRBJ2-5	CSARWSREETQYF	TGCAGTGCTAGATGGTCGCGGGAAGAGACCCAGTACTTC
NA	TRBD1	TRBV27	TRBJ2-6	CASSHRGRAGANVLTF	TGTGCCAGCAGTCACAGGGGGCGGGCTGGGGCCAACGTCCTGACTTTC
NA	TRBD2	TRBV20-1	TRBJ2-5	CSARGGGSVETQYF	TGCAGTGCTAGAGGCGGGGGGTCAGTCGAGACCCAGTACTTC
once	TRBD2	TRBV2	TRBJ2-3	CASRWGRLAGDVRGTQYF	TGTGCCAGCAGATGGGGGCGTCTAGCGGGAGACGTACGCGGTACGCAGTATTTT
NA	NA	TRBV15	TRBJ1-6	CATSKGTDNSPLHF	TGTGCCACCAGCAAGGGGACCGATAATTCACCCCTCCACTTT
NA	NA	TRBV18	TRBJ1-2	CASSPLEGYGYTF	TGTGCCAGCTCACCACTTGAGGGGTATGGCTACACCTTC
NA	NA	TRBV14	TRBJ1-2	CASSQDGRSSSGYTF	TGTGCCAGCAGCCAAGACGGACGGAGTTCCTCGGGCTACACCTTC
NA	TRBD1	TRBV6-2/TRBV6-3	TRBJ2-5	CASSPSWGQETQYF	TGTGCCAGCAGCCCCTCCTGGGGACAGGAGACCCAGTACTTC
NA	NA	TRBV5-1	TRBJ2-5	CASKEGDQETQYF	TGCGCCAGCAAGGAGGGGGACCAAGAGACCCAGTACTTC
NA	NA	TRBV11-2	TRBJ1-2	CASSPYGRYGYTF	TGTGCCAGCAGCCCCTACGGGCGCTATGGCTACACCTTC
NA	NA	TRBV2	TRBJ1-2	CASHERIGYTF	TGTGCCAGCCACGAGAGGATTGGCTACACCTTC
NA	TRBD1	TRBV5-1	TRBJ1-1	CASSFQGAQGTEAFF	TGCGCCAGCAGCTTCCAGGGGGCGCAGGGCACTGAAGCTTTCTTT
NA	NA	TRBV14	TRBJ2-4	CASSQGQVGAKNIQYF	TGTGCCAGCAGCCAAGGACAGGTGGGAGCCAAAAACATTCAGTACTTC
NA	NA	TRBV6-6	TRBJ1-4	CASSAPGRNEKLFF	TGTGCCAGCAGCGCGCCGGGGCGGAATGAAAAACTGTTTTTT
once	NA	TRBV5-1	TRBJ1-1	CASSLEGRQGSTEAFF	TGCGCCAGCAGCTTGGAAGGTCGGCAGGGGAGCACTGAAGCTTTCTTT
NA	NA	TRBV6-6	TRBJ1-6	CASDNGRAANSPLHF	TGTGCCAGCGACAACGGACGGGCGGCAAACTCACCCCTCCACTTT
NA	NA	TRBV29-1	TRBJ1-1	CSVLLGVNTEAFF	TGCAGCGTTCTTTTGGGAGTGAACACTGAAGCTTTCTTT
NA	NA	TRBV25-1	TRBJ2-4	CASSSTGGAGNIQYF	TGTGCCAGCAGTAGTACTGGGGGCGCGGGAAACATTCAGTACTTC
NA	NA	TRBV18	TRBJ1-1	CASSPQHLNTEAFF	TGTGCCAGCTCACCACAACATTTGAACACTGAAGCTTTCTTT
NA	NA	TRBV23-1	TRBJ1-4	CASSPNKEKLFF	TGCGCCAGCAGTCCTAACAAAGAAAAACTGTTTTTT
few	NA	TRBV11-2	TRBJ2-1	CASSSYPEQFF	TGTGCCAGCAGCTCCTACCCAGAGCAGTTCTTC
NA	TRBD2	TRBV2	TRBJ2-5	CASSGLAVFETQYF	TGTGCCAGCAGTGGACTAGCGGTCTTTGAGACCCAGTACTTC
NA	NA	TRBV19	TRBJ1-5	CASSIGPHAPNQPQHF	TGTGCCAGTAGTATAGGCCCTCATGCTCCCAATCAGCCCCAGCATTTT
NA	NA	TRBV27	TRBJ2-3	CASSPKFVPDTQYF	TGTGCCAGCAGTCCAAAGTTCGTACCAGATACGCAGTATTTT
NA	NA	TRBV2	TRBJ2-7	CAIRRDPWEQYF	TGTGCCATACGCAGGGATCCCTGGGAGCAGTACTTC
NA	NA	TRBV7-8	TRBJ2-7	CASSLVGPDYEQYF	TGTGCCAGCAGCTTAGTGGGACCGGACTACGAGCAGTACTTC
NA	NA	TRBV3-1	TRBJ1-5	CASSKGSNSNQPQHF	TGTGCCAGCAGCAAGGGGAGTAATAGCAATCAGCCCCAGCATTTT
NA	NA	TRBV20-1	TRBJ2-5	CSARKLAQETQYF	TGCAGTGCTAGAAAGTTAGCCCAAGAGACCCAGTACTTC
NA	TRBD1	TRBV7-2	TRBJ2-7	CASSPRGLGSTGITGEQYF	TGTGCCAGCAGCCCAAGGGGGCTGGGGTCGACAGGGATAACGGGAGAGCAGTACTTC
NA	NA	TRBV27	TRBJ2-3	CASISTNTDTQYF	TGTGCCAGCATTTCTACAAACACAGATACGCAGTATTTT
once	TRBD2	TRBV20-1	TRBJ2-7	CSARVASGWNYEQYF	TGCAGTGCTAGAGTGGCTAGCGGGTGGAACTACGAGCAGTACTTC
NA	NA	TRBV23-1	TRBJ2-7	CASKSHRVVGYEQYF	TGCGCCAGCAAAAGCCACAGGGTAGTGGGCTACGAGCAGTACTTC
few	NA	TRBV23-1	TRBJ2-2	CASSPRAKLFF	TGCGCCAGCAGTCCGCGCGCGAAGCTGTTTTTT
NA	NA	TRBV29-1	TRBJ2-1	CSATSRVGTYNEQFF	TGCAGCGCAACTTCCCGAGTGGGTACGTACAATGAGCAGTTCTTC
NA	NA	TRBV27	TRBJ2-1	CASSLKRRGGEQFF	TGTGCCAGCAGTTTAAAGCGACGGGGCGGGGAGCAGTTCTTC
few	NA	TRBV18	TRBJ2-7	CASSPQGSYEQYF	TGTGCCAGCAGCCCCCAAGGCTCCTACGAGCAGTACTTC